The rows below give T cell receptor beta chains drawn from one sample of a study of blood T cell repertoires in COVID-19. Data came from immunoSEQ multiplex PCR; TCRdb stores just in-frame clones and leaves some out. The data contain just over 50,000 clones, roughly 87% of them seen just once; the ten biggest clones take up more than 15%. Sequences were obtained from peripheral blood. These TCRs come from a human donor with active COVID-19. The donor label of this sample is uncertain. The CDR3 runs from the conserved cysteine through the conserved F or W.

V,J,length,CDR3
TRBV9,TRBJ2-1,14,CASSVGSGYNEQFF
TRBV6-6,TRBJ1-5,16,CASSYGAGKSNQPQHF
TRBV5-4,TRBJ2-3,15,CASSPRSGGADTQYF
TRBV2,TRBJ2-6,15,CASRDRGTGANVLTF
TRBV7-2,TRBJ2-7,12,CATRGQSYEQYF
TRBV18,TRBJ2-3,17,CASSPRTSGVRADTQYF
TRBV6-5,TRBJ2-7,14,CASIPGGDPYEQYF
TRBV5-1,TRBJ2-7,14,CASSLWATSYEQYF
TRBV19,TRBJ2-7,15,CASSMGQLSSYEQYF
TRBV6-5,TRBJ1-1,14,CASTPYTDNTEAFF
TRBV7-2,TRBJ1-3,19,CASSLVSARTGSTGNTIYF
TRBV11-2,TRBJ1-3,12,CASRLFGNTIYF
TRBV7-3,TRBJ2-3,15,CASSPSGVGSDTQYF
TRBV6-5,TRBJ2-7,14,CASSFGGSGYEQYF
TRBV7-6,TRBJ2-3,16,CASSSGGVIFTDTQYF
TRBV18,TRBJ2-5,16,CASSPQTGGGQETQYF
TRBV11-2,TRBJ2-5,14,CASSPRLVDQTQYF
TRBV18,TRBJ2-7,13,CASSPPGDYEQYF
TRBV11-2,TRBJ2-7,15,CASSFQDRGEYEQYF
TRBV5-1,TRBJ1-2,14,CASSLDLGKGSYTF
TRBV9,TRBJ2-1,17,CASSVEPSRLAGVTKFF
TRBV25-1,TRBJ1-1,15,CASSGQGNWNTEAFF
TRBV7-6,TRBJ2-1,16,CASTLIPTSGDNEQFF
TRBV3-1/TRBV3-2,TRBJ2-2,17,CASSQRDSSMNTGELFF
TRBV4-2,TRBJ2-7,14,CASSQDVRRGEQYF
TRBV9,TRBJ1-2,13,CASRDRANYGYTF
TRBV6-2/TRBV6-3,TRBJ2-7,16,CASSYSPGGISYEQYF
TRBV6-5,TRBJ1-2,16,CASSYSPPGGIHGYTF
TRBV27,TRBJ2-5,12,CASSQTGETQYF
TRBV5-1,TRBJ2-5,15,CASRMTSGGPGTQYF
TRBV5-1,TRBJ2-5,14,CASSADRVRETQYF
TRBV4-3,TRBJ1-6,16,CASSQDRGDASSPLHF
TRBV6-6,TRBJ1-6,13,CASSTQADSPLHF
TRBV27,TRBJ1-5,17,CASSPLRTASNNQPQHF
TRBV5-1,TRBJ2-7,13,CASSRGTGYEQYF
TRBV5-5,TRBJ2-1,14,CASSLGTGRLRGFF
TRBV4-1,TRBJ1-5,15,CASSQRQGENQPQHF
TRBV9,TRBJ1-2,15,CASSPSGGSSYGYTF
TRBV19,TRBJ1-2,19,CASRSPFGRQTSPFYGYTF
TRBV21-1,TRBJ1-6,16,CASSAAVGQNNSPLHF
TRBV27,TRBJ2-1,18,CASSLNYIAGGSENEQFF
TRBV5-1,TRBJ1-2,13,CASSPRQTYGYTF
TRBV7-2,TRBJ1-2,14,CASSPGGPYYGYTF
TRBV3-1/TRBV3-2,TRBJ1-6,12,CASSGQGSPLHF
TRBV19,TRBJ1-5,14,CASSHRESNQPQHF
TRBV5-1,TRBJ2-1,14,CASSAGQTYNEQFF
TRBV6-5,TRBJ1-1,15,CASSYSGQGSAEAFF
TRBV7-2,TRBJ1-2,16,CASSLTPGQAGYGYTF
TRBV14,TRBJ1-1,18,CASSQFSPHSGLNTEAFF
TRBV10-3,TRBJ2-5,14,CAISDRGLQETQYF
TRBV7-9,TRBJ2-7,14,CASSLGPGGYEQYF
TRBV5-6,TRBJ1-1,16,CASTTPSGHHNTEAFF
TRBV3-1/TRBV3-2,TRBJ1-5,15,CASSQVAGAYQPQHF
TRBV27,TRBJ1-4,12,CASRPGVGKLFF